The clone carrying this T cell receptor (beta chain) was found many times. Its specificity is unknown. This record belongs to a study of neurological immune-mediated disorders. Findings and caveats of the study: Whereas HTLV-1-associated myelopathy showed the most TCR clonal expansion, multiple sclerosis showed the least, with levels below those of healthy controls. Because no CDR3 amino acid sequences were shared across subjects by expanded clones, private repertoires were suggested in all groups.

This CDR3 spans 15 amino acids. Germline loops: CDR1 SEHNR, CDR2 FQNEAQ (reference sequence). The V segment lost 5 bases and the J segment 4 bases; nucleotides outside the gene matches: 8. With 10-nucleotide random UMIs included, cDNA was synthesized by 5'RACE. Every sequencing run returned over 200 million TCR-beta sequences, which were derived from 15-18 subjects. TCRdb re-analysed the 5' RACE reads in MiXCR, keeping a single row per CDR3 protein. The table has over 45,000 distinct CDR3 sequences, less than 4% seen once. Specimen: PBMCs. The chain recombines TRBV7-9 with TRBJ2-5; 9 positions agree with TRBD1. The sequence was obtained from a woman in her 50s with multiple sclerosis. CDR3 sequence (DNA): TGTGCCAGCAGCGAAAAGACAGGGGGAGTAGAGACCCAGTACTTC. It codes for CASSEKTGGVETQYF.